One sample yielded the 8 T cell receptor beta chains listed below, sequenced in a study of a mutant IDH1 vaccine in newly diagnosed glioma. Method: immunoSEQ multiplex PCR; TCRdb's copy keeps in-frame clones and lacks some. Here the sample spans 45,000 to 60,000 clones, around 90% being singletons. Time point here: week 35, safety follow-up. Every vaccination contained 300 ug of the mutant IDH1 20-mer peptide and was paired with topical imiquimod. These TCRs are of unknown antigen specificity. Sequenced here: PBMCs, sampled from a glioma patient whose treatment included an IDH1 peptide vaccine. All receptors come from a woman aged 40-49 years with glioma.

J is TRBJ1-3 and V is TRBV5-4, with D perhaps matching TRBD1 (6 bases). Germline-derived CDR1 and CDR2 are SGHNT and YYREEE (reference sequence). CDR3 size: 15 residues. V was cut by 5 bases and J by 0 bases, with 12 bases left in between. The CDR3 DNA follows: TGTGCCAGCAGTCCGGACAGCCACTCTGGAAACACCATATATTTT. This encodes CASSPDSHSGNTIYF.

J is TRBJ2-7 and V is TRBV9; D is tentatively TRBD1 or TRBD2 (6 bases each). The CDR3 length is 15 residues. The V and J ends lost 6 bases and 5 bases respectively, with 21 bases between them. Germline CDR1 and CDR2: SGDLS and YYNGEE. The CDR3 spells CASTKGGRKGDEQYF. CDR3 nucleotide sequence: TGTGCCAGCACCAAAGGAGGGCGCAAGGGGGACGAGCAGTACTTC. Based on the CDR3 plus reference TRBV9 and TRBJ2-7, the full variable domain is DSGVTQTPKHLITATGQRVTLRCSPRSGDLSVYWYQQSLDQGLQFLIQYYNGEERAKGNILERFSAQQFPDLHSELNLSSLELGDSALYFCASTKGGRKGDEQYFGPGTRLTVT.

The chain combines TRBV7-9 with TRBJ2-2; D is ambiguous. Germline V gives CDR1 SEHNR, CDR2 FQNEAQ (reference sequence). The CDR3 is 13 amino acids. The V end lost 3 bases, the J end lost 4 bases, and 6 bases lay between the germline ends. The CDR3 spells CASSFEVTGELFF. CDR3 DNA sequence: TGTGCCAGCAGCTTCGAAGTCACCGGGGAGCTGTTTTTT.

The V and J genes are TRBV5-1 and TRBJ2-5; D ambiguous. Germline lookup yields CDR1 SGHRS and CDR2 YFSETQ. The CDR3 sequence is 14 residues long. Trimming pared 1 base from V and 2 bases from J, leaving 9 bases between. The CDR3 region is CASSLLDKQETQYF. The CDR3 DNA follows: TGCGCCAGCAGCTTGTTAGATAAGCAAGAGACCCAGTACTTC.

For the CDR3, the DNA is TGTGCCAGCACCGTTGGGGGGGGACAGCCGTATGAAAAACTGTTTTTT. Residues: CASTVGGGQPYEKLFF. The chain is built from TRBV28 and TRBJ1-4, with 7 nucleotides matching TRBD1. Germline V gene data show CDR1 as MDHEN and CDR2 as SYDVKM. Germline trimming cut 7 bases from V and 6 bases from J; bases unmatched to any gene: 14. The CDR3 contains 16 residues.

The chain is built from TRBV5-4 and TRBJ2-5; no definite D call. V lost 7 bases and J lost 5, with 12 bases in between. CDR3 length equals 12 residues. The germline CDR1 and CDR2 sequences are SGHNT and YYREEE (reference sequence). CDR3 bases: TGTGCCAGCGGCCCGGTCCCGGAGACCCAGTACTTC. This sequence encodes CASGPVPETQYF.

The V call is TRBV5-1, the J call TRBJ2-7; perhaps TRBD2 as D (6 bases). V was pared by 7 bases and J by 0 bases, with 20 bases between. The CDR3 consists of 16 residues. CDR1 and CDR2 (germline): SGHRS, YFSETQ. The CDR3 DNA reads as TGCGCCAGCCGTCCCTTGGAAACTAGCCCCTCCTACGAGCAGTACTTC. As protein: CASRPLETSPSYEQYF. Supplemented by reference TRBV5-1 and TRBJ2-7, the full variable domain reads KAGVTQTPRYLIKTRGQQVTLSCSPISGHRSVSWYQQTPGQGLQFLFEYFSETQRNKGNFPGRFSGRQFSNSRSEMNVSTLELGDSALYLCASRPLETSPSYEQYFGPGTRLTVT.

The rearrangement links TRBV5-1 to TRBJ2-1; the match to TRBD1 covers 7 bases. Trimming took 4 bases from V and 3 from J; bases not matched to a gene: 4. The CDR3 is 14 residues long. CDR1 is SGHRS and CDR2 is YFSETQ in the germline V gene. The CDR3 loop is CASSVGQFYNEQFF. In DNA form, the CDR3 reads TGCGCCAGCAGCGTGGGACAGTTCTACAATGAGCAGTTCTTC.